Following are 9 T cell receptor beta chains from one sample sequenced in a study of cytomegalovirus exposure and HLA in healthy donors. The PCR had 60 Vbeta and 13 Jbeta primers. TCRdb's table, derived via immunoSEQ multiplex PCR, lists solely in-frame clones and lacks some. The data show 100,000 to 150,000 clones, 80% to 85% seen once. The sample comprised PBMCs. These receptors all stem from a man between 18 and 29 years old in good health and CMV-seronegative.

This clone showed up just once. The chain is built from TRBV4-1 and TRBJ1-1; 11 bases are shared with TRBD1. CDR3 length equals 15 residues. V gave up 3 bases and J gave up 3 bases; unmatched junction bases: 3. Germline values: CDR1 MGHRA, CDR2 YSYEKL. DNA of the CDR3: TGCGCCAGCAGCCAGGGGGGACAGGGGGACACTGAAGCTTTCTTT. Translation gives CASSQGGQGDTEAFF.

This chain uses TRBV6-6 with TRBJ1-1; D gene unclear. This CDR3 has 13 residues. Germline loops: CDR1 MNHNY, CDR2 SVGAGI (reference sequence). V lost 6 bases to trimming and J lost 1 base, with 9 bases between them. The CDR3 DNA reads TGTGCCAGCAGAGGAGAGAGGAACACTGAAGCTTTCTTT. Translated, it gives CASRGERNTEAFF.

This clone was counted a few times. J is TRBJ2-3 and V is TRBV5-8, with 10 bases that match TRBD2. V lost 1 base to trimming and J lost 1 base; unmatched junction nucleotides: 6. Germline CDR1 and CDR2: SGHTS and YDEGEE. The length of the CDR3 is 17 residues. The CDR3 loop is CASSLRPLAGGTDTQYF. CDR3 DNA sequence: TGTGCCAGCAGCTTGCGACCTCTAGCGGGGGGCACAGATACGCAGTATTTT.

The rearrangement links TRBV6-6 to TRBJ1-1; a weak D match, TRBD1 (5 bases). With 3 bases removed from V and 11 bases from J, the gap between germline ends came to 16 bases. In germline, CDR1 is MNHNY, CDR2 SVGAGI (reference sequence). The CDR3 length is 13 residues. The CDR3 bases are TGTGCCAGCAGTTATTTAGACAGTCCCCGGGCTTTCTTT. This encodes CASSYLDSPRAFF.

The rearrangement uses TRBV28 and TRBJ2-1; maybe TRBD2 (5 bases). CDR1 is MDHEN, CDR2 SYDVKM, per germline. V lost 6 bases, J lost 1 base, and 19 bases lay in between. The length of the CDR3 is 17 residues. CDR3 nucleotide sequence: TGTGCCAGCAGCAACCCACCCCGTGGGGAGTCCTACAATGAGCAGTTCTTC. This gives the protein CASSNPPRGESYNEQFF.

The chain combines TRBV4-3 with TRBJ2-1, with TRBD2 matching over 10 bases. The CDR3 runs 18 residues. CDR1 is LGHNA, CDR2 YSLEER, per germline. V was pared by 1 base and J by 5 bases, with 11 bases of the junction left unmatched. The CDR3 here is CASSQVSPGLAKNNEQFF. The CDR3 nucleotides read TGCGCCAGCAGCCAAGTCTCCCCGGGACTAGCGAAGAACAATGAGCAGTTCTTC.

In DNA form, the CDR3 reads TGTGCCAGCAGTGCGATGACAGGGTCCAATCAGCCCCAGCATTTT. Translated, it gives CASSAMTGSNQPQHF. This chain links TRBV27 with TRBJ1-5, with 7 bases that match TRBD1. The CDR3 has 15 amino acids. The germline CDR1 and CDR2 sequences are MNHEY and SMNVEV (reference sequence). With V trimmed by 5 bases and J by 3 bases, 7 bases remained unmatched.

The chain couples TRBV19 to TRBJ1-2; D is uncertain. Germline values: CDR1 LNHDA, CDR2 SQIVND (reference sequence). The CDR3 is 14 amino acids. The V and J ends lost 4 bases and 0 bases respectively, with 9 bases between them. The CDR3 protein is CASSKAFANYGYTF. The CDR3 region has the DNA TGTGCCAGTAGTAAAGCCTTTGCTAACTATGGCTACACCTTC. Full variable domain (outside the CDR3, taken from reference TRBV19 and TRBJ1-2): DGGITQSPKYLFRKEGQNVTLSCEQNLNHDAMYWYRQDPGQGLRLIYYSQIVNDFQKGDIAEGYSVSREKKESFPLTVTSAQKNPTAFYLCASSKAFANYGYTFGSGTRLTVV.

The rearrangement links TRBV9 to TRBJ1-3; D is undetermined. The CDR3 sequence is 15 residues long. CDR1 and CDR2 (germline): SGDLS, YYNGEE. The ends were cut back, 0 bases at V and 0 bases at J, with 7 bases in the middle. The CDR3: CASSVAVSSGNTIYF. The DNA for the CDR3 is TGTGCCAGCAGCGTAGCCGTCTCCTCTGGAAACACCATATATTTT.